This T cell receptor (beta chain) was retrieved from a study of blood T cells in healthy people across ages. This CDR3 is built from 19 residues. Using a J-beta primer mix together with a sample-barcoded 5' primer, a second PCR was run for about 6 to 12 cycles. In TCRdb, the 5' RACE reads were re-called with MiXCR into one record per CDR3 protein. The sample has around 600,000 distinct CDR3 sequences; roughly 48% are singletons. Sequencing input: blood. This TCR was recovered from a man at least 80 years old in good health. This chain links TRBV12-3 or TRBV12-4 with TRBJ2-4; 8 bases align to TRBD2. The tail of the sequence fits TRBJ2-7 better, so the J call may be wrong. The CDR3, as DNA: TGTGCCAGCAGCCCCAAGGGGCTAGCGGGCCTCCCATTGAACTACGAGCAGTACTTC. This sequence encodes CASSPKGLAGLPLNYEQYF.